This record covers a single TCR beta chain. The antigen remains unidentified. This sample is drawn from a study of cytomegalovirus exposure and HLA in healthy donors. Germline CDR1 and CDR2: SGHRS and YFSETQ. V shed 4 bases, J shed 4 bases, and the junction held 5 bases outside the gene matches. CDR3 length: 14 amino acids. Study conclusions and caveats: In the analysis, some V segments, TRBV6-2 and TRBV6-3 included, were excluded as indistinguishable. As immune exposure information, only CMV serostatus was available. Listed as cytomegalovirus-associated were over 150 TCR beta chains. The authors considered a cluster of highly shared sequence variants likely to be a sequencing artifact.

The study ran its PCR with 60 Vbeta and 13 Jbeta primers. This table comes from immunoSEQ multiplex PCR, and its TCRdb copy is limited to in-frame clones, with some not included. The sample holds more than 100,000 clones, about 78% seen once. This TCR derives from a man aged 45-65 years in good health and CMV-seropositive. The rearrangement joins TRBV5-1 to TRBJ1-5; 7 nucleotides line up with TRBD1. Sequencing was done on a sample of PBMCs. Here the CDR3 reads CASSIGTENQPQHF. DNA of the CDR3: TGCGCCAGCAGCATCGGGACAGAGAATCAGCCCCAGCATTTT.